This T cell receptor (beta chain) was obtained from a study of glioma-infiltrating T cells. Study-wide results and caveats: CDR3 overlap between tissue and blood was very small. Above-expected tissue-blood divergence occurred in all gliomas, most in low-grade ones.

As regards this clonotype: No antigen is known for it.

J gave up 7 bases and V 1 base, and 5 bases lay outside the gene matches. The CDR3 is 15 amino acids. Germline CDR1 LGHDT, CDR2 YNNKEL (reference sequence). Using RNA template, CDR3s of TCR alpha and beta were amplified with iRepertoire arm-PCR. Tissue mRNA or PBMC total RNA, roughly 95-400 ng, went into one-step reverse transcription and amplification. TCRdb itself ran the multiplex PCR reads through MiXCR, one entry per CDR3 protein. The sample holds about 140,000 distinct CDR3 sequences, approximately 40% seen once. The receptor was derived from a human donor with low-grade glioma or glioblastoma, undergoing nonglioma brain surgery, or in good health (not recorded which). The chain combines TRBV3-1 with TRBJ1-5; 9 bases agree with TRBD1. The specimen sequenced was glioma tissue, nonneoplastic brain tissue, or PBMCs (not recorded which). The CDR3 nucleotides read TGTGCCAGCAGCCAAGCCCCGGGACAGGGACAGCCCCAGCATTTT. The encoded protein is CASSQAPGQGQPQHF.